This TCR beta chain was sequenced in a study of CD8+CD57+ T cells in acquired aplastic anemia. Genomic DNA, the template, was used for profiling of the TCR beta VDJ and CDR3. TCRdb reprocessed the reads via MiXCR and lists one record per CDR3 protein. The repertoire includes 160,000 or so distinct CDR3 sequences, 40% to 50% of them detected once, and more than 1% sits in the top ten. This clonotype has just a few counts. This CDR3 has 13 residues. Germline V gives CDR1 SNHLY, CDR2 FYNNEI. V lost 7 bases, J lost 5 bases, and 4 bases stayed unmatched. In patients chosen for sequencing, flow cytometry had shown CD8+CD57+ cell expansion.

The chain uses TRBV2 and TRBJ1-4, with TRBD1 matching 7 bases. This sequence originates from a human donor with aplastic anemia. The sequenced material came from sorted CD4+, CD8+, or CD8+CD57+ T cells (not recorded which) from PBMCs. The DNA of the CDR3 is TGTGCCAGCACGGGACAGAACAATGAAAAACTGTTTTTT. Translation gives CASTGQNNEKLFF.